These T cell receptor beta chains were read from a single sample in a study of immune heterogeneity within non-small cell lung tumors. TCRdb fed the multiplex PCR reads into MiXCR, producing one record per CDR3 protein. The sample carries around 3,000 distinct CDR3 sequences, 40% to 55% recorded once. Sample: lung tumor tissue. The origin of the receptors is a man between 60 and 75 years old with non-small cell lung cancer. CDR3s include the opening cysteine and the closing phenylalanine or tryptophan. The order of the fields is V gene, CDR3 protein.

v_call: TRBV14; cdr3_aa: CASSQERQSATQYF
v_call: TRBV7-9; cdr3_aa: CASSLEDSHWETQYF
v_call: TRBV19; cdr3_aa: CASRQGQGSSYEQYF
v_call: TRBV19; cdr3_aa: CASRQRTGVYEQYF
v_call: TRBV15; cdr3_aa: CATSRAQGIVGEQYF
v_call: TRBV5-1; cdr3_aa: CASSPEGAGAYGYTF
v_call: TRBV19; cdr3_aa: CASSIGGTGAGYTF